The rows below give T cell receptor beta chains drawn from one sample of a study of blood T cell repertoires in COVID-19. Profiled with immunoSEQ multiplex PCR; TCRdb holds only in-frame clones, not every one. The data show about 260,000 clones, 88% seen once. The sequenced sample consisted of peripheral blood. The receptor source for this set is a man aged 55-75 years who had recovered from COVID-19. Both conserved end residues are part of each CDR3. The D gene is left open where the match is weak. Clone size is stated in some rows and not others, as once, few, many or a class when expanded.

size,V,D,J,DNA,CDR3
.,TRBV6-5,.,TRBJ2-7,TGTGCCAGCAGTTACCATGCAGGCTACGAGCAGTACTTC,CASSYHAGYEQYF
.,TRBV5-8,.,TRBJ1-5,TGTGCCAGCAGCTTGGCCGGGATGGAGCATCAGCCCCAGCATTTT,CASSLAGMEHQPQHF
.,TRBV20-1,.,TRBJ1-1,TGCAGTGCTAGTACAAACATGAACACTGAAGCTTTCTTT,CSASTNMNTEAFF
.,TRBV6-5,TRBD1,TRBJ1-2,TGTGCCAGCAGTTACGGACAGGGGGTTAGCTATGGCTACACCTTC,CASSYGQGVSYGYTF
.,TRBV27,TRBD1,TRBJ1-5,TGTGCCAGCAGTTGGACAGGGAGCAATCAGCCCCAGCATTTT,CASSWTGSNQPQHF
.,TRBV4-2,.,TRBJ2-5,TGTGCCAGCAGCCAGTCGGGGGGCCTTCAAGAGACCCAGTACTTC,CASSQSGGLQETQYF
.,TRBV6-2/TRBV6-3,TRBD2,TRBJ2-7,TGTGCCAGCAGCCCGCCCGGGAGGGCAGGGACTTTGTACTTC,CASSPPGRAGTLYF
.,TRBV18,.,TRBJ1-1,TGTGCCAGCTCACCATACCGGGAGAACACTGAAGCTTTCTTT,CASSPYRENTEAFF
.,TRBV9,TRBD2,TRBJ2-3,TGTGCCAGCAGCGTTGGGCTAGCGGGGTCGGATACGCAGTATTTT,CASSVGLAGSDTQYF
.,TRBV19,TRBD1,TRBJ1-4,TGTGCCAGTCTCCCTTACAGGGGAACTAATGAAAAACTGTTTTTT,CASLPYRGTNEKLFF
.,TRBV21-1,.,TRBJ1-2,TGTGCCAGCAGCAACGCAGGGCCTCAGGGCTACACCTTC,CASSNAGPQGYTF
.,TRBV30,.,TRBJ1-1,TGTGCCTGGAACCGAGGCAGAAACACTGAAGCTTTCTTT,CAWNRGRNTEAFF
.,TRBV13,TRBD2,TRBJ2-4,TGTGCCAGCAGCATACGGGGACTAGCGGGGTTAGCCAAAAACATTCAGTACTTC,CASSIRGLAGLAKNIQYF
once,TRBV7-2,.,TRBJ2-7,TGTGCCAGCAGCTCTAGCTCCTACGAGCAGTACTTC,CASSSSSYEQYF
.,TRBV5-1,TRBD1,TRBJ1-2,TGCGCCAGCAGCTTGGAAGGACAGGGGGCAAACGGCTACACCTTC,CASSLEGQGANGYTF
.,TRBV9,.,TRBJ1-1,TGTGCCAGCAGCCGCGGAGGGAACACTGAAGCTTTCTTT,CASSRGGNTEAFF
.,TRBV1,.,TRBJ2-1,TGCACCAGCAGCCAAGTCCCCCGTGGGGCACGGCGGGGGTTATACAATGAGCAGTTCTTC,CTSSQVPRGARRGLYNEQFF
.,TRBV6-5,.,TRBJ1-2,TGTGCCAGCAGTTATTTACAGACGAACTATGGCTACACCTTC,CASSYLQTNYGYTF
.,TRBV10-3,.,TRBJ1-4,TGTGCCATCAGTGATGTAAAACAGGTGGCAATTTCAGGGGAAAAACTGTTTTTT,CAISDVKQVAISGEKLFF
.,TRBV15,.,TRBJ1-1,TGTGCCACCAGCGGGGGGTGGGACCGTCTGGCTGAAGCTTTCTTT,CATSGGWDRLAEAFF
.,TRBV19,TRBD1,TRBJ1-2,TGTGCCAGTAGTATTACCACAGGGGGATTCGGAACTAACTATGGCTACACCTTC,CASSITTGGFGTNYGYTF
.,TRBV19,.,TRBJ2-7,TGTGCCAGTAGGGGGCGCGCAGGACCCTCCTACGAGCAGTACTTC,CASRGRAGPSYEQYF
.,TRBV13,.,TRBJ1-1,TGTGCCAGCAGCTTGGGTGACAGACGTACTGAAGCTTTCTTT,CASSLGDRRTEAFF
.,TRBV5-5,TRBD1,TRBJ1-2,TGTGCCAGCAGTTTGCTGGACAGGCGTAGCTATGGCTACACCTTC,CASSLLDRRSYGYTF
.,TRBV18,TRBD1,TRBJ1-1,TGTGCCAGCTCACCAGCGACAGGGAAACTGGGCACTGAAGCTTTCTTT,CASSPATGKLGTEAFF
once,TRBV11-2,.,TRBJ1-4,TGTGCCAGCAGCTTAGAAGACAGTCCTAATGAAAAACTGTTTTTT,CASSLEDSPNEKLFF
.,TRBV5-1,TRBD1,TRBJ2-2,TGCGCCAGCAGCCGGGGACAGGGGGCTCCGAACACCGGGGAGCTGTTTTTT,CASSRGQGAPNTGELFF
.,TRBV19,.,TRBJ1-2,TGTGCCACCAGGATAACAGGGCTGAAGGGCTACACCTTC,CATRITGLKGYTF